What follows are 7 T cell receptor beta chains derived from one specimen sequenced in a study of T cell responses to AZD1222 COVID-19 vaccine. The assay was immunoSEQ multiplex PCR, and TCRdb's table has in-frame clones only and misses some. The top ten clones hold roughly 3.7% of a sample with 140,000 to 150,000 clones, 80% to 95% of them seen once. Sequencing was performed on peripheral blood, taken on day 0 of AZD1222 vaccination. All receptors come from an adult in good health.

V is TRBV9 and J is TRBJ2-7, with TRBD1 identical over 10 bases. The CDR3 extends over 16 amino acids. Trimming cost V 3 bases and J 6 bases; bases outside gene matches: 12. Germline CDR1 reads SGDLS; CDR2 reads YYNGEE. CDR3 nucleotide sequence: TGTGCCAGCAGCGGGTGCCACGGACAGGGGGTTTGCGAGCAGTACTTC. Its translation is CASSGCHGQGVCEQYF.

The rearrangement uses TRBV5-1 and TRBJ2-1; TRBD1 matches at 10 bases. Germline V gene sequence: CDR1 SGHRS, CDR2 YFSETQ. V was clipped by 0 bases and J by 7 bases; unmatched bases: 7. The CDR3 is made up of 16 amino acids. Written as DNA, the CDR3 is TGCGCCAGCAGCTTGGGACCGGGACAGGGGATAAATGAGCAGTTCTTC. Translation gives CASSLGPGQGINEQFF.

The J gene is TRBJ2-7, the V gene TRBV6-1, with D unclear. CDR3 length: 12 residues. The germline gives CDR1 MNHNS, CDR2 SASEGT. Trimming cost V 0 bases and J 4 bases, with 4 bases left between them. The CDR3: CASSEARYEQYF. DNA of the CDR3: TGTGCCAGCAGTGAAGCAAGGTACGAGCAGTACTTC.

This clone was seen once. V usage is TRBV7-2 and J usage is TRBJ2-7, with 8 bases identical to TRBD2. The CDR3 loop spans 15 amino acids. The germline CDR1 and CDR2 sequences are SGHTA and FQGNSA. V lost 5 bases and J lost 4; bases outside the gene matches: 10. CDR3: CASSPTAGGGYEQYF. CDR3 in DNA: TGTGCCAGCAGCCCGACGGCGGGGGGCGGTTACGAGCAGTACTTC.

This chain links TRBV3-1 (or the pseudogene TRBV3-2) with TRBJ1-3; D gene unclear. Trimming took 5 bases from V and 4 from J, leaving 15 bases between them. CDR3 size: 15 residues. Per germline, CDR1 LGHDT and CDR2 YNNKEL (reference sequence). The CDR3: CASSEVWGSGNTIYF. The CDR3 bases are TGTGCCAGCAGCGAGGTTTGGGGATCAGGAAACACCATATATTTT.

The rearrangement joins TRBV9 to TRBJ2-2; D is perhaps TRBD1 (5 bases). The length of the CDR3 is 14 residues. Trimming took 7 bases from V and 6 from J, leaving 16 bases between them. Germline-derived CDR1 and CDR2 are SGDLS and YYNGEE. The CDR3 sequence is CASGIRAGSGELFF. The CDR3 DNA reads TGTGCCAGCGGCATCAGGGCAGGCTCCGGGGAGCTGTTTTTT.

The CDR3 sequence: CASSLRAQGGADTQYF. CDR3 coding DNA: TGTGCCAGCAGCTTGAGAGCCCAGGGCGGGGCAGATACGCAGTATTTT. V and J are TRBV5-4 and TRBJ2-3, with D possibly matching TRBD2 (6 bases). With 1 base removed from V and 4 bases from J, the gap between germline ends came to 16 bases. The CDR3 runs to 16 residues. Per germline, CDR1 SGHNT and CDR2 YYREEE (reference sequence).